A selection of T cell receptor beta chains follows, all from one sample in a study of response to subunit inactivated influenza vaccine. TCRdb independently ran MiXCR on the RT-PCR reads; one entry per CDR3 protein. The table has 700,000 to 900,000 distinct CDR3 sequences, 21% seen once; the top ten hold about 10%. Material: PBMCs from blood, obtained 5 days after vaccination. All receptors come from a man aged 50-59 years who received an inactivated influenza vaccine. Both conserved end residues are part of each CDR3. A D gene is named only where the DNA matches it firmly. Clone size appears in some rows only: once, few, many, or a class for an expanded clone.

size: .; V: TRBV3-1; D: TRBD2; J: TRBJ2-7; CDR3: CASSRRGTSSYEQYF; DNA: TGTGCCAGCAGCCGACGGGGGACTAGCTCCTACGAGCAGTACTTC
size: few; V: TRBV3-1; D: .; J: TRBJ1-2; CDR3: CASSAQDSYYGYTF; DNA: TGTGCCAGCAGCGCACAGGATTCCTACTATGGCTACACCTTC
size: .; V: TRBV7-9; D: .; J: TRBJ2-3; CDR3: CASSPRAGSGPTDTQYF; DNA: TGTGCCAGCAGCCCCCGAGCTGGGAGCGGGCCCACAGATACGCAGTATTTT
size: few; V: TRBV7-2; D: .; J: TRBJ2-3; CDR3: CASSLGVSGPGTQYF; DNA: TGTGCCAGCAGCTTAGGGGTTAGCGGCCCGGGTACGCAGTATTTT
size: once; V: TRBV5-6; D: TRBD1; J: TRBJ2-7; CDR3: CASSPTSSGGRYEQYF; DNA: TGTGCCAGCAGCCCGACCTCCTCAGGGGGTCGGTACGAGCAGTACTTC
size: few; V: TRBV10-3; D: .; J: TRBJ2-1; CDR3: CAISEILLSSYNEQFF; DNA: TGTGCCATCAGTGAGATACTGTTGAGCTCCTACAATGAGCAGTTCTTC
size: .; V: TRBV27; D: TRBD2; J: TRBJ2-1; CDR3: CASSDGLAGVNNEQFF; DNA: TGTGCCAGCAGTGATGGACTAGCGGGAGTGAACAATGAGCAGTTCTTC
size: .; V: TRBV20-1; D: TRBD2; J: TRBJ2-4; CDR3: CSARSAGDLAKNIQYF; DNA: TGCAGTGCTAGGTCCGCGGGGGACCTAGCCAAAAACATTCAGTACTTC
size: few; V: TRBV10-3; D: .; J: TRBJ1-6; CDR3: CAISESGGSYNSPLHF; DNA: TGTGCCATCAGTGAGTCTGGGGGCTCCTATAATTCACCCCTCCACTTT
size: few; V: TRBV2; D: TRBD2; J: TRBJ2-1; CDR3: CASQTSGVNEQFF; DNA: TGTGCCAGCCAGACTAGCGGGGTCAATGAGCAGTTCTTC
size: few; V: TRBV5-5; D: .; J: TRBJ1-2; CDR3: CASSLAQGVYGYTF; DNA: TGTGCCAGCAGCTTGGCGCAGGGTGTCTATGGCTACACCTTC
size: .; V: TRBV27; D: .; J: TRBJ2-3; CDR3: CASLPTDTQYF; DNA: TGTGCCAGCCTTCCTACAGATACGCAGTATTTT
size: many; V: TRBV4-3; D: .; J: TRBJ2-3; CDR3: CASSQAGGRADTQYF; DNA: TGCGCCAGCAGCCAAGCTGGGGGACGGGCAGATACGCAGTATTTT
size: .; V: TRBV20-1; D: .; J: TRBJ2-5; CDR3: CSASSSSSQETQYF; DNA: TGCAGTGCTAGTTCTAGTAGTTCCCAAGAGACCCAGTACTTC
size: .; V: TRBV6-2/TRBV6-3; D: .; J: TRBJ2-2; CDR3: CASSRSGGTMNTGELFF; DNA: TGTGCCAGCAGTCGATCTGGGGGGACAATGAACACCGGGGAGCTGTTTTTT
size: many; V: TRBV15; D: .; J: TRBJ2-7; CDR3: CATRRHSSYEQYF; DNA: TGTGCCACCAGAAGACACTCCTCCTACGAGCAGTACTTC
size: .; V: TRBV12-3/TRBV12-4; D: .; J: TRBJ1-6; CDR3: CASSFWGDNSPLHF; DNA: TGTGCCAGCAGTTTTTGGGGGGATAATTCACCCCTCCACTTT
size: .; V: TRBV20-1; D: .; J: TRBJ1-2; CDR3: CSARDSQINYGYTF; DNA: TGCAGTGCTAGAGATTCGCAGATTAACTATGGCTACACCTTC
size: .; V: TRBV21-1; D: .; J: TRBJ2-2; CDR3: CASSKSKETRVEVGELFF; DNA: TGTGCCAGCAGCAAAAGCAAGGAGACACGGGTCGAAGTCGGGGAGCTGTTTTTT
size: few; V: TRBV14; D: TRBD2; J: TRBJ2-1; CDR3: CASSQLSSGGPYNEQFF; DNA: TGTGCCAGCAGCCAACTTAGTAGCGGGGGACCGTACAATGAGCAGTTCTTC
size: .; V: TRBV5-1; D: .; J: TRBJ2-6; CDR3: CASGIGTLSGANVLTF; DNA: TGCGCCAGCGGGATCGGGACACTTTCTGGGGCCAACGTCCTGACTTTC
size: few; V: TRBV28; D: TRBD1; J: TRBJ1-2; CDR3: CASSSWGQGAYGYTF; DNA: TGTGCCAGCAGTTCATGGGGACAGGGAGCCTATGGCTACACCTTC
size: .; V: TRBV7-6; D: TRBD2; J: TRBJ2-1; CDR3: CASSREGFFYNEQFF; DNA: TGTGCCAGCAGCCGGGAGGGATTTTTCTACAATGAGCAGTTCTTC
size: .; V: TRBV27; D: .; J: TRBJ2-2; CDR3: CASSLRGLGGIEFF; DNA: TGTGCCAGCAGTTTACGAGGGCTTGGGGGCATTGAGTTTTTT
size: few; V: TRBV20-1; D: .; J: TRBJ1-2; CDR3: CSAGPGGMWGYTF; DNA: TGCAGTGCGGGCCCTGGGGGCATGTGGGGCTACACCTTC
size: .; V: TRBV11-2; D: TRBD1; J: TRBJ2-7; CDR3: CASSFPSRQGQYF; DNA: TGTGCCAGCAGCTTCCCCTCAAGACAGGGGCAGTACTTC
size: .; V: TRBV12-3/TRBV12-4; D: .; J: TRBJ2-3; CDR3: CASNLGATDTQYF; DNA: TGTGCCAGCAACTTGGGCGCCACAGATACGCAGTATTTT
size: few; V: TRBV10-2; D: .; J: TRBJ1-2; CDR3: CASSEMGPLSGYTF; DNA: TGCGCCAGCAGTGAGATGGGCCCTCTATCCGGCTACACCTTC
size: .; V: TRBV19; D: .; J: TRBJ2-1; CDR3: CASSIDSPRYNEQFF; DNA: TGTGCCAGTAGTATAGATAGCCCGAGATACAATGAGCAGTTCTTC
size: few; V: TRBV20-1; D: TRBD2; J: TRBJ2-2; CDR3: CSAHGKRGVNTGELFF; DNA: TGCAGTGCTCACGGGAAGCGGGGGGTGAACACCGGGGAGCTGTTTTTT
size: few; V: TRBV12-3/TRBV12-4; D: .; J: TRBJ2-7; CDR3: CASTIDTYEQYF; DNA: TGTGCCAGCACCATAGACACCTACGAGCAGTACTTC
size: .; V: TRBV5-1; D: TRBD1; J: TRBJ2-5; CDR3: CASSIRGTGKETQYF; DNA: TGCGCCAGCAGCATCAGGGGGACAGGGAAAGAGACCCAGTACTTC
size: .; V: TRBV20-1; D: .; J: TRBJ2-5; CDR3: CSARDPKVQETQYF; DNA: TGCAGTGCTAGAGACCCCAAGGTCCAAGAGACCCAGTACTTC
size: .; V: TRBV10-2; D: .; J: TRBJ1-5; CDR3: CASRDGGRGQPQHF; DNA: TGCGCCTCCCGAGACGGGGGTAGAGGTCAGCCCCAGCATTTT
size: .; V: TRBV29-1; D: .; J: TRBJ2-1; CDR3: CSVVKRERSYNEQFF; DNA: TGCAGCGTTGTAAAGAGGGAACGCTCCTACAATGAGCAGTTCTTC
size: once; V: TRBV9; D: .; J: TRBJ1-4; CDR3: CASSVGTGTSNEKLFF; DNA: TGTGCCAGCAGCGTAGGGACCGGGACATCTAATGAAAAACTGTTTTTT
size: .; V: TRBV14; D: .; J: TRBJ2-3; CDR3: CASSLVGAGDTQYF; DNA: TGTGCCAGCAGCCTAGTCGGGGCAGGGGATACGCAGTATTTT
size: .; V: TRBV4-1; D: TRBD1; J: TRBJ2-1; CDR3: CASSQGDRGEQFF; DNA: TGCGCCAGCAGCCAAGGGGACAGGGGCGAGCAGTTCTTC
size: .; V: TRBV27; D: TRBD1; J: TRBJ2-7; CDR3: CASSFTGVGYEQYF; DNA: TGTGCCAGCAGTTTCACAGGGGTTGGGTACGAGCAGTACTTC
size: .; V: TRBV6-2/TRBV6-3; D: TRBD1; J: TRBJ1-1; CDR3: CASSYRGQGERSTEAFF; DNA: TGTGCCAGCAGTTACCGAGGACAGGGGGAAAGATCCACTGAAGCTTTCTTT
size: few; V: TRBV9; D: .; J: TRBJ2-1; CDR3: CASSVRGQENEQFF; DNA: TGTGCCAGCAGCGTAAGGGGCCAGGAGAATGAGCAGTTCTTC
size: .; V: TRBV4-3; D: .; J: TRBJ2-5; CDR3: CASSQDTPGAGETQYF; DNA: TGCGCCAGCAGCCAAGATACCCCAGGGGCCGGAGAGACCCAGTACTTC